This T cell receptor (beta chain) comes out of a study of blood T cell repertoires in COVID-19. Study at large: Collection of acute and convalescent COVID-19 samples took place in the United States, Italy and Spain. From T cells, B-cell-depleted T cells, or PBMCs came the material, which was cDNA or gDNA.

As processed by the authors: Quantification of nucleated cells was approximated via reference gene primer amplification. Clones were sequenced by immunoSEQ multiplex PCR, and TCRdb holds only the in-frame ones, with some missing. V and J calls and clone size are copied from that table; D and trimming were computed from the DNA. Here the sample spans approximately 280,000 clones, around 91% being singletons. The source of this sequence is a woman aged 55-69 years with acute or convalescent COVID-19. The sample was peripheral blood.

This CDR3 reads CASSPGNPGTQYF. DNA for the CDR3: TGTGCCAGCAGTCCCGGGAACCCGGGGACCCAGTACTTC. J is TRBJ2-5 and V is TRBV28; the D gene is possibly TRBD2 (5 bases). Germline-derived CDR1 and CDR2 are MDHEN and SYDVKM. V dropped 5 bases and J dropped 7 bases, with 14 bases sitting between them. The CDR3 is 13 amino acids.